This record looks at one TCR beta chain sequence and its context. The RNA, 0.5 to 1 ug, was put through reverse transcription using random hexamers. With immunoSEQ multiplex PCR, TCR beta CDR3 was amplified across 54 Vbeta and 13 Jbeta. TCRdb reprocessed the immunoSEQ multiplex PCR reads via MiXCR and lists one record per CDR3 protein. The profile covers some 200,000 distinct CDR3 sequences, with approximately 94% appearing a single time and around 0.092% taken by the ten largest. This sample is drawn from a study of CD8 T cells in Susac syndrome. Turning to the study itself: Intravenous immunoglobulin alone or corticosteroids were being given to patients with Susac syndrome at blood draw, unless they were therapy-naive.

Negative isolation yielded the CD8+ and CD4+ T cells, while FACS enriched the TEMRA cells. The sample taken for sequencing was CD4+ T cells from PBMCs. The source is a human donor with Susac syndrome.

CDR3 residues: CASSATSGSYNEQFF. In DNA, the CDR3 is TGTGCCAGCAGTGCGACTAGCGGATCCTACAATGAGCAGTTCTTC. The chain is built from TRBV3-1 and TRBJ2-1; 9 nucleotides agree with TRBD2. Trimming cost V 6 bases and J 1 base; bases outside gene matches: 4. The CDR3 spans 15 residues. Per germline, CDR1 LGHDT and CDR2 YNNKEL (reference sequence).